Listed below are T cell receptor beta chains from one sample, sequenced in a study of T cell responses to AZD1222 COVID-19 vaccine. Generated by immunoSEQ multiplex PCR, the TCRdb table keeps only in-frame clones and is missing some. The sample has about 150,000 clones; more than 85% are singletons. Source: peripheral blood, taken 28 days after the second AZD1222 dose. Receptors originate from an adult who received the AZD1222 COVID-19 vaccine. CDR3s include the opening cysteine and the closing phenylalanine or tryptophan. D genes are given only for firm matches. Size values are once, few and many counts, or a class for expanded clones, and some rows have none.

j_call v_call d_call clone_size cdr3_aa cdr3_nt
TRBJ1-2 TRBV30 - - CAWKGGQHYGYTF TGTGCCTGGAAGGGTGGACAGCACTATGGCTACACCTTC
TRBJ2-3 TRBV6-6 - - CASSDDRRGSDTQYF TGTGCCAGCAGTGACGACAGGAGAGGATCGGATACGCAGTATTTT
TRBJ1-3 TRBV28 - - CASSLDGSGNTIYF TGTGCCAGCAGTCTGGACGGCTCTGGAAACACCATATATTTT
TRBJ1-4 TRBV28 - - CASSLWVTTNEKLFF TGTGCCAGCAGTTTATGGGTTACAACTAATGAAAAACTGTTTTTT
TRBJ1-6 TRBV6-5 - - CASSPRLGDNSPLHF TGTGCCAGCAGCCCCCGACTGGGGGATAATTCACCCCTCCACTTT
TRBJ2-2 TRBV9 - few CASSGSHVLGANTGELFF TGTGCCAGCAGCGGATCACACGTGCTGGGGGCGAACACCGGGGAGCTGTTTTTT
TRBJ1-6 TRBV9 - - CASSYGASNSPLHF TGTGCCAGCAGCTACGGGGCCTCAAATTCACCCCTCCACTTT
TRBJ2-7 TRBV7-9 - - CASSSRGPYEQYF TGTGCCAGCAGCTCCCGCGGGCCGTACGAGCAGTACTTC
TRBJ1-1 TRBV27 - - CASSPPRTRNTEAFF TGTGCCAGCAGTCCCCCTCGGACACGGAACACTGAAGCTTTCTTT
TRBJ1-2 TRBV7-8 TRBD1 once CASSPLGTDSRYYGYTF TGTGCCAGCAGTCCCCTGGGGACAGATTCGCGTTACTATGGCTACACCTTC
TRBJ1-5 TRBV27 - - CASGEVGNQPQHF TGTGCCAGCGGGGAGGTCGGCAATCAGCCCCAGCATTTT
TRBJ1-1 TRBV5-1 - - CASRTGMRNTEAFF TGCGCCAGCAGAACAGGGATGCGGAACACTGAAGCTTTCTTT
TRBJ2-2 TRBV27 - - CASSTPLVATNTGELFF TGTGCCAGCAGTACCCCCCTCGTGGCCACTAACACCGGGGAGCTGTTTTTT
TRBJ1-2 TRBV6-5 - - CASSSTIRSGYTF TGTGCCAGCAGTTCAACCATTAGGAGCGGCTACACCTTC
TRBJ2-1 TRBV28 TRBD2 few CASSLVPPGGSREQFF TGTGCCAGCAGTTTGGTCCCCCCCGGGGGGTCTAGGGAGCAGTTCTTC
TRBJ2-2 TRBV27 - once CASTSTGAQNTGELFF TGTGCCAGCACCTCAACGGGCGCACAAAACACCGGGGAGCTGTTTTTT
TRBJ1-1 TRBV7-8 - - CASSPGGRGVAEAFF TGTGCCAGCAGCCCCGGGGGCAGGGGCGTCGCTGAAGCTTTCTTT
TRBJ2-5 TRBV6-2/TRBV6-3 - - CASSPLGRGTQYF TGTGCCAGCAGCCCCCTCGGACGGGGGACCCAGTACTTC
TRBJ1-6 TRBV11-2 TRBD1 many CASSLEGTGGSPLHF TGTGCCAGCAGCTTAGAGGGGACAGGGGGTTCACCCCTCCACTTT
TRBJ1-2 TRBV3-1/TRBV3-2 - - CASSRRVGEGYGYTF TGTGCCAGCAGTCGAAGGGTGGGTGAAGGCTATGGCTACACCTTC
TRBJ2-1 TRBV3-1/TRBV3-2 - - CASSQEGLSNEQFF TGTGCCAGCAGCCAAGAGGGGCTTTCCAATGAGCAGTTCTTC
TRBJ2-3 TRBV15 - - CATSRGAERGMSAQYF TGTGCCACCAGCAGAGGGGCCGAGAGGGGTATGAGCGCGCAGTATTTT